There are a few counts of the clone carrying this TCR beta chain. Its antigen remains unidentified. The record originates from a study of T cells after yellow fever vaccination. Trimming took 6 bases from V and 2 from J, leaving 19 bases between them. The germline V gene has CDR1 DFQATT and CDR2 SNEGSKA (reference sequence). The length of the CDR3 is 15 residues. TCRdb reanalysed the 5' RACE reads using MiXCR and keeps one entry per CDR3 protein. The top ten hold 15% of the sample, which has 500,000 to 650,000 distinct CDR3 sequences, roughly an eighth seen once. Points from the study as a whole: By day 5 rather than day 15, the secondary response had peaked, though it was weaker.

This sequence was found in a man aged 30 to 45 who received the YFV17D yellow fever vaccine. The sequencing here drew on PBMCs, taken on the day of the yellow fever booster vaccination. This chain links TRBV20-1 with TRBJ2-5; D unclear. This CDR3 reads CSASDKARSQETQYF. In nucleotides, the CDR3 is TGCAGTGCCAGCGACAAAGCTCGTTCACAAGAGACCCAGTACTTC.